One sample yielded the 7 T cell receptor beta chains listed below, sequenced in a study of blood T cell repertoires in COVID-19. Sequencing was performed with immunoSEQ multiplex PCR; in TCRdb, only in-frame clones are kept and a portion is missing. The data show 250,000 to 300,000 clones, just under 90% seen once. Specimen: peripheral blood. Receptors originate from a woman in her thirties or forties with acute or convalescent COVID-19.

The J gene is TRBJ1-1, the V gene TRBV5-4; 7 nucleotides agree with TRBD1. V shed 2 bases, J shed 4 bases, and the junction held 8 bases outside the gene matches. Germline V lookup: CDR1 SGHNT, CDR2 YYREEE (reference sequence). CDR3 length: 15 amino acids. CDR3: CASSLPGGRFTEAFF. CDR3 nucleotide sequence: TGTGCCAGCAGCTTACCAGGGGGTAGATTCACTGAAGCTTTCTTT.

As regards this clone: Other DNA sequences in the sample encode the same CDR3. The chain links TRBV5-1 to TRBJ2-1; D possibly corresponds to TRBD1 (7 bases). The V gene's germline CDR1 is SGHRS and CDR2 YFSETQ. The CDR3 has 16 residues. Trimming left V 1 base short and J 0 bases short, with 11 bases between. The CDR3 coding sequence is TGCGCCAGCAGCTTGACGGGGGACAGCTCCTACAATGAGCAGTTCTTC. Residues: CASSLTGDSSYNEQFF.

This clone occurred once. The chain employs TRBV27 and TRBJ2-1; 9 bases fit TRBD1. V lost 4 bases and J lost 6; bases outside the gene matches: 13. The CDR3 has 17 amino acids. CDR1 MNHEY and CDR2 SMNVEV come from the germline V gene (reference sequence). The DNA for the CDR3 is TGTGCCAGCAGTTGGGGACAGGGCCTGGACCTGCGCAATGAGCAGTTCTTC. It translates to CASSWGQGLDLRNEQFF.

This clone showed up just a few times. This chain uses TRBV29-1 with TRBJ1-2, with 11 bases that match TRBD1. CDR3 length equals 14 residues. The germline V gene encodes CDR1 SQVTM and CDR2 ANQGSEA. V dropped 6 bases and J dropped 7; count of bases not matched to a gene: 10. CDR3 bases: TGCAGCGTCCCCGACTGGACAGGGGGCTTTGGCTACACCTTC. It codes for CSVPDWTGGFGYTF.

The chain carries TRBV4-1 and TRBJ1-1; D is undetermined. Germline V gene data show CDR1 as MGHRA and CDR2 as YSYEKL. This CDR3 comprises 13 residues. Trimming pared 1 base from V and 1 base from J, leaving 4 bases between. CDR3 amino acids: CASSQGRNTEAFF. CDR3 nucleotides: TGCGCCAGCAGCCAAGGGAGGAACACTGAAGCTTTCTTT.

This chain uses TRBV2 with TRBJ2-1, with TRBD1 as a possible D gene (5 bases). V was clipped by 8 bases and J by 0 bases, with 11 bases between them. CDR1 and CDR2 from the germline V gene are SNHLY and FYNNEI. The CDR3 is 14 residues long. The DNA of the CDR3 is TGTGCCAGCCGCAGACAGAGCTCCTACAATGAGCAGTTCTTC. Residues: CASRRQSSYNEQFF.

This rearrangement joins TRBV23-1 to TRBJ1-1; no definite D call. TRBV23-1 is an ORF, with its function uncertain. This CDR3 has 16 residues. With 2 bases removed from V and 0 bases from J, the gap between germline ends came to 13 bases. The CDR3 is CASSQPTRAMNTEAFF. CDR3 sequence (DNA): TGCGCCAGCAGTCAACCTACTAGGGCCATGAACACTGAAGCTTTCTTT.